The rows below give T cell receptor beta chains drawn from one sample of a study of T-cell memory formation after mild COVID-19. TCRdb reanalysed the 5' RACE reads using MiXCR and keeps one entry per CDR3 protein. Of approximately 430,000 distinct CDR3 sequences in the sample, roughly a quarter are singletons; the top ten hold roughly 14%. Sequencing was carried out using PBMCs or a T cell subset sorted from them (not recorded which). The receptors were gathered from an adult woman who had mild COVID-19 (a few samples of this study predate the infection). Cell type and time point are not known. Each CDR3 is given with its conserved first and last residue. D genes are given only for firm matches. Clone size appears in some rows only: once, few, many, or a class for an expanded clone.

D | J | size | V | CDR3 | DNA
TRBD2 | TRBJ2-1 | . | TRBV20-1 | CSAHPLAGLYNEQFF | TGCAGTGCTCACCCACTAGCGGGACTTTACAATGAGCAGTTCTTC
. | TRBJ2-1 | many | TRBV10-3 | CAIEGSYNEQFF | TGTGCCATCGAGGGCTCCTACAATGAGCAGTTCTTC
. | TRBJ2-7 | . | TRBV7-2 | CASSLVTGDSYEQYF | TGTGCCAGCAGCTTAGTCACGGGGGATTCCTACGAGCAGTACTTC
TRBD1 | TRBJ2-2 | many | TRBV7-8 | CASSLGTGKTQRTGELFF | TGTGCCAGCAGCTTAGGGACAGGGAAGACTCAAAGGACCGGGGAGCTGTTTTTT
TRBD1 | TRBJ2-7 | . | TRBV29-1 | CSVGQFSYEQYF | TGCAGCGTGGGACAGTTCTCCTACGAGCAGTACTTC
. | TRBJ2-2 | . | TRBV24-1 | CATTPTSNTGELFF | TGTGCCACCACCCCAACAAGTAACACCGGGGAGCTGTTTTTT
TRBD1 | TRBJ2-5 | . | TRBV30 | CAWRIKGTGKETQYF | TGTGCCTGGAGAATTAAAGGGACAGGGAAAGAGACCCAGTACTTC
. | TRBJ2-7 | . | TRBV3-1 | CASSQGVQAEYEQYF | TGTGCCAGCAGCCAAGGGGTCCAGGCTGAATACGAGCAGTACTTC
. | TRBJ2-7 | . | TRBV6-5 | CASSYVGEQYF | TGTGCCAGCAGTTACGTGGGGGAGCAGTACTTC
TRBD1 | TRBJ1-1 | . | TRBV24-1 | CATSVRRGGTGVMNTEAFF | TGTGCCACCAGTGTTAGAAGAGGCGGGACAGGGGTAATGAACACTGAAGCTTTCTTT
TRBD1 | TRBJ1-1 | . | TRBV5-1 | CASSLEGQGGGTEAFF | TGCGCCAGCAGCTTGGAGGGACAGGGAGGTGGTACTGAAGCTTTCTTT
. | TRBJ2-1 | few | TRBV12-3/TRBV12-4 | CASKPGHTNNEQFF | TGTGCCAGCAAGCCGGGACATACTAACAATGAGCAGTTCTTC
. | TRBJ2-7 | few | TRBV12-3/TRBV12-4 | CASSFLGTTYEQYF | TGTGCCAGCAGTTTTTTGGGGACCACCTACGAGCAGTACTTC
TRBD2 | TRBJ2-1 | . | TRBV11-1 | CASLISGGAYNEQFF | TGTGCCAGCCTCATATCGGGGGGGGCCTACAATGAGCAGTTCTTC
TRBD2 | TRBJ2-2 | . | TRBV7-3 | CASSFGTSGGAGNTGELFF | TGTGCCAGCAGCTTTGGGACTAGCGGGGGGGCCGGTAACACCGGGGAGCTGTTTTTT
. | TRBJ2-7 | . | TRBV27 | CASSSTESYSYEQYF | TGTGCCAGCAGTAGTACAGAGTCCTACTCCTACGAGCAGTACTTC
. | TRBJ1-1 | few | TRBV7-8 | CASTSPGFVNTEAFF | TGTGCCAGCACCTCACCAGGGTTCGTGAACACTGAAGCTTTCTTT
. | TRBJ2-2 | few | TRBV3-1 | CASSQGAGSGELFF | TGTGCCAGCAGCCAAGGGGCGGGCTCCGGGGAGCTGTTTTTT
. | TRBJ1-5 | . | TRBV6-6 | CASSYSAGYSNQPQHF | TGTGCCAGCAGTTACTCGGCGGGATATAGCAATCAGCCCCAGCATTTT
. | TRBJ2-3 | . | TRBV7-9 | CASSLVPPRREGTDTQYF | TGTGCCAGCAGCTTAGTCCCCCCCCGCAGGGAGGGCACAGATACGCAGTATTTT
TRBD1 | TRBJ2-3 | . | TRBV29-1 | CSVQPGQGTDTQYF | TGCAGCGTCCAGCCGGGACAGGGCACAGATACGCAGTATTTT
. | TRBJ2-7 | . | TRBV19 | CASSMWDSYEQYF | TGTGCCAGTAGTATGTGGGACTCCTACGAGCAGTACTTC
. | TRBJ2-3 | few | TRBV12-3/TRBV12-4 | CASSFGPDTQYF | TGTGCCAGCAGTTTTGGACCAGATACGCAGTATTTT
. | TRBJ1-2 | . | TRBV6-6 | CASTASQRVGGYTF | TGTGCCAGCACCGCCTCCCAACGAGTCGGGGGCTACACCTTC